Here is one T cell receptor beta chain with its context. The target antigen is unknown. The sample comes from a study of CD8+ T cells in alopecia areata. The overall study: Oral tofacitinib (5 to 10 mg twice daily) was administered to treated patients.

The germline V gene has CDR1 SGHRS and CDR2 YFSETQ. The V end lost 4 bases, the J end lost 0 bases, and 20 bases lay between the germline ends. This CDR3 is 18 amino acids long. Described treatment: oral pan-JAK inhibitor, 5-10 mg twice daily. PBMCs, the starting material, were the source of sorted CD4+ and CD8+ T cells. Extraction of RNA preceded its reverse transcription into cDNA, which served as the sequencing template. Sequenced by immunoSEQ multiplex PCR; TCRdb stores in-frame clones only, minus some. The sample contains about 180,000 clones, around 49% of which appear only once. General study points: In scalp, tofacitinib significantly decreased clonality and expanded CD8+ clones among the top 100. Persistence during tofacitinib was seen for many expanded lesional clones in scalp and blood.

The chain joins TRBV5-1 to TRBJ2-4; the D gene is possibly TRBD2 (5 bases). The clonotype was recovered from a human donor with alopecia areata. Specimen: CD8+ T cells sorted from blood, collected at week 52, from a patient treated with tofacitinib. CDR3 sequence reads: CASSAGLRMGVAKNIQYF. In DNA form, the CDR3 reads TGCGCCAGCAGCGCGGGTCTAAGGATGGGCGTAGCCAAAAACATTCAGTACTTC.